The source of this T cell receptor (beta chain) is a study of blood T cell repertoires in COVID-19 (dated by TCRdb to about 2020). Broadly, across the study: The collaborator samples originated in the United States, Italy and Spain and spanned the acute and convalescent phases of COVID-19. Subjects who had been exposed to COVID-19, were actively infected with it, or had recovered from it provided the deeply sampled blood TCRbeta repertoires that made up the dataset. Where available, HLA class I and class II types were taken from metadata supplied by the sample provider and were not determined by assay-based typing. The material from the prospective study consisted of cDNA or gDNA derived from T cells, B-cell-depleted T cells, or PBMCs. The samples were drawn from the first 160 participants of the ongoing ImmuneRACE study and from roughly 1,300 subjects provided by 6 global collaborators. The repertoires were released in a freely available public database intended as a resource for research on the immune response to SARS-CoV-2. The sample metadata nearly always contained a de-identified subject ID, COVID-19 status, age in years and sex. Overall study outcomes, separate from this receptor: The quantity of clinical and demographic metadata differed by source and by participant and was supplied without curation.

Collaborating institutions collected whole blood in K2EDTA tubes following their own protocols. For TCRbeta analysis, collaborator samples were shipped as frozen whole blood, as isolated PBMCs, or as DNA extracted from either sample type. TCRbeta CDR3 regions were amplified from genomic DNA using the immunoSEQ Assay, a bias-controlled multiplex PCR. The published analysis was carried out like this. Within the assay, amplification of reference gene primers was used to estimate how many nucleated cells each sample contained. Sequence reads were collapsed and filtered to measure the absolute abundance of every unique TCRbeta CDR3 rearrangement. Productive Simpson clonality was computed per sample as the square root of Simpson's diversity index over productive rearrangements. Imported from immuneACCESS, the table was reduced by TCRdb to in-frame sequences with V and J called. These copies leave out some clones; in studies compared against another copy, an unresolved V gene accounts for under half, and the cause of the remainder is not known. V and J calls and clone size are given by that table; D and trimming were obtained from the DNA. The sample table holds 150,000 to 200,000 clones, of which around 90% were seen once. Of the sample, 5.5% to 7.5% is held by the ten largest clones.

With regard to this clone: It lacks a known antigen. Nothing much larger sits one base from this clone, and base qualities are not available. Other DNA sequences from this sample encode an identical CDR3 as well.

This receptor was obtained from a man aged 40-49 years with acute or convalescent COVID-19. The sequencing sample was made of peripheral blood.

CDR3 region: CAISESGQGYEQYF. The DNA sequence is as follows: TGTGCCATCAGTGAGTCCGGACAGGGCTACGAGCAGTACTTC. The sequence links TRBV10-3 to TRBJ2-7, and TRBD1 matches 8 of the central bases. Reading from cysteine to phenylalanine, the CDR3 counts 14 amino acids. The kept DNA is CDR3 alone, 42 bases in frame from the first base. The V end gives up 0 bases and the J end 3 bases, leaving 1 base in the junction not matched to a gene. The germline V gene specifies ENHRY as CDR1 and SYGVKD as CDR2.